This entry is about one T cell receptor beta chain. What it binds is unknown. This entry comes from a study of T cells in localized non-small cell lung cancer. Findings and caveats of the study: When the top 100 tumor clones were examined, a median around 50 of them also appeared in the adjacent lung, which was paired and uninvolved. T cell clonality was highest in uninvolved adjacent lung, above tumor. Because researchers sequenced only one region of the tumor, heterogeneity is still possible. A raised T cell density in blood coincided with lengthier overall survival.

Clones were read by immunoSEQ multiplex PCR, and TCRdb kept only the in-frame ones, dropping some. Of 20,000 to 30,000 clones listed, roughly 90% are singletons. Sequencing was performed on peripheral blood, taken before any cancer treatment. The TCR sequence derives from an older male donor with stage I squamous cell lung carcinoma.

CDR3 sequence: CASSWGPTSSGEQFF. For the CDR3, the DNA is TGTGCCAGCAGCTGGGGACCCACTAGCTCCGGTGAGCAGTTCTTC. The chain is built from TRBV7-9 and TRBJ2-1; a weak D match, TRBD2 (6 bases). Germline values: CDR1 SEHNR, CDR2 FQNEAQ (reference sequence). Trimming removed 4 bases from V and 9 bases from J, with 19 bases in between. The CDR3 is 15 residues long. The full variable domain, with the rest looked up from reference TRBV7-9 and TRBJ2-1, is DTGVSQNPRHKITKRGQNVTFRCDPISEHNRLYWYRQTLGQGPEFLTYFQNEAQLEKSRLLSDRFSAERPKGSFSTLEIQRTEQGDSAMYLCASSWGPTSSGEQFFGPGTRLTVL.